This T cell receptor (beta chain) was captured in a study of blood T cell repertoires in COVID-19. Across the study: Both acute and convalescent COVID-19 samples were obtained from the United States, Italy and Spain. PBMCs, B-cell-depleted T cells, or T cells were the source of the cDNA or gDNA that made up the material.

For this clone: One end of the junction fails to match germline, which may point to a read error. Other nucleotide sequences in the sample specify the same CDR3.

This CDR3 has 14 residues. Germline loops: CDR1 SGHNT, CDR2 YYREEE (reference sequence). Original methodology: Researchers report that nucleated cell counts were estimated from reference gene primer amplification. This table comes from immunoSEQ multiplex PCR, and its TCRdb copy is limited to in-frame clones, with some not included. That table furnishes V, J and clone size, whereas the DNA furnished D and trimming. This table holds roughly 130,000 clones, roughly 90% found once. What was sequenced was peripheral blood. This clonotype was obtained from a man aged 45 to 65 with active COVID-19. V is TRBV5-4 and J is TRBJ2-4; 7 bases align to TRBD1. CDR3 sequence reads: CASSQTGLQNIQYF. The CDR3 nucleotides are TGTGCCAGCAGCCAGACAGGGCTACAAAATATTCAGTACTTC.